Following are 9 T cell receptor beta chains from one sample sequenced in a study of blood T cells in healthy people across ages. The authors ran a second PCR of about 6 to 12 cycles using a sample-barcoded 5' primer and a J-beta primer mix. TCRdb called the 5' RACE reads again in MiXCR, with one record for every CDR3 protein. Seen here are 800,000 or so distinct CDR3 sequences, 25% observed once, and the top ten hold approximately 3.7%. This same sample was also taken into another study, of T cells of mothers and their children.

Source material: blood. The receptors were sampled from a boy under 18 in good health.

This clonotype has only a few counts. V is TRBV7-2 and J is TRBJ2-4; D tentatively reads TRBD1 or TRBD2 (5 bases each). This CDR3 has 14 amino acids. CDR1 and CDR2 (germline): SGHTA, FQGNSA. V dropped 6 bases and J dropped 6 bases, with 15 bases sitting between them. The CDR3 spells CASRDRDSGNIQYF. CDR3 DNA: TGTGCCAGCAGAGACCGAGACAGCGGAAACATTCAGTACTTC.

The rearrangement links TRBV7-2 to TRBJ2-3, with D possibly being TRBD1 (7 bases). Germline-derived CDR1 and CDR2 are SGHTA and FQGNSA. Deletions cut 6 bases from V and 1 base from J, with 17 bases between. This CDR3 has 16 amino acids. The CDR3 DNA reads as TGTGCCAGCAGGGGGGGCAGGGGGACCCGCACAGATACGCAGTATTTT. Translated, it gives CASRGGRGTRTDTQYF.

The V and J genes are TRBV4-1 and TRBJ2-7; 9 nucleotides line up with TRBD2. The CDR3 is made up of 16 amino acids. The germline gives CDR1 MGHRA, CDR2 YSYEKL. Trimming removed 0 bases from V and 2 bases from J; junction bases left unmatched: 5. The CDR3 here is CASSQDSASGAYEQYF. The CDR3 region has the DNA TGCGCCAGCAGCCAAGATTCGGCTAGCGGGGCCTACGAGCAGTACTTC.

The table lists this clonotype with a few counts. The chain carries TRBV9 and TRBJ2-1, with a tentative D call TRBD1 (6 bases). Germline assignment: CDR1 SGDLS and CDR2 YYNGEE. With 3 bases removed from V and 0 bases from J, the gap between germline ends came to 10 bases. The CDR3 is 15 residues long. As DNA, the CDR3 is TGTGCCAGCAGCGGACAGGCCGACTCCTACAATGAGCAGTTCTTC. As protein: CASSGQADSYNEQFF.

The table lists this clonotype with a few counts. The DNA is left out, because the CDR3 cannot be placed on it with certainty; the CDR3 is given as TCRdb lists it. This chain uses TRBV28 with TRBJ2-5; TRBD1, the table's D call, lacks a check against the DNA. The germline CDR1 and CDR2 sequences are MDHEN and SYDVKM. A total of 17 residues make up the CDR3, ends included. The CDR3 sequence: CASSFSFGPGFSETQYF.

This clonotype appeared a few times. The rearrangement joins TRBV12-3 or TRBV12-4 to TRBJ2-7; 9 positions agree with TRBD1. The CDR3 has 15 amino acids. The V gene end was trimmed by 6 bases and the J gene end by 2 bases; junction bases not matched to a gene: 8. CDR3 protein: CASREGTGSAYEQYF. CDR3 DNA sequence: TGTGCCAGCAGGGAAGGGACAGGGAGCGCCTACGAGCAGTACTTC.

This sequence joins TRBV7-2 and TRBJ2-4; 11 nucleotides line up with TRBD2. The CDR3 contains 17 residues. Germline V gene data show CDR1 as SGHTA and CDR2 as FQGNSA. The trim removed 5 bases at V and 3 bases at J, leaving 9 bases unmatched. CDR3 coding DNA: TGTGCCAGCAGCCCATTAGCGGGGGGGCTTGGCAAAAACATTCAGTACTTC. Translating it yields CASSPLAGGLGKNIQYF.

This clonotype showed up just a few times. V gene TRBV29-1 combines with J gene TRBJ2-7, with D perhaps TRBD1 or TRBD2 (6 bases each). The CDR3 sequence is 15 residues long. The V and J ends lost 4 bases and 0 bases respectively, with 16 bases between them. The germline gives CDR1 SQVTM, CDR2 ANQGSEA. The CDR3 loop is CSVVGGPSSSYEQYF. Here the CDR3 DNA reads TGCAGCGTTGTTGGGGGGCCCTCGAGCTCCTACGAGCAGTACTTC.

V usage is TRBV5-1 and J usage is TRBJ2-3; perhaps D is TRBD1 or TRBD2 (7 bases each). Deletions cut 3 bases from V and 0 bases from J, with 23 bases between. Germline-derived CDR1 and CDR2 are SGHRS and YFSETQ. The CDR3 runs 19 residues. This chain's CDR3 is CASSSLGGGKRESTDTQYF. DNA of the CDR3: TGCGCCAGCAGCTCCCTGGGAGGGGGCAAGCGGGAAAGCACAGATACGCAGTATTTT.